The entry below gives a single T cell receptor (beta chain) sequence along with its context. No antigen is known for it. Profiling relied on immunoSEQ multiplex PCR, and the TCRdb table lists in-frame clones only, not all of them. The data hold some 120,000 clones, with over 75% observed a single time. The data stem from a study of T cell responses to AZD1222 COVID-19 vaccine. CDR1 SGDLS and CDR2 YYNGEE come from the germline V gene. CDR3 size: 15 residues. The ends lost 2 bases at V and 2 bases at J; junction bases unmatched: 3. Study-level results: Repertoires were sampled only after the peak T cell response. Only 5 or 6 individuals given AZD1222 were seropositive at baseline.

The sequencing used peripheral blood, collected on day 0 of AZD1222 vaccination. The J gene is TRBJ2-5, the V gene TRBV9; TRBD2 aligns across 10 bases. This TCR came from an adult in good health. This CDR3 is CASSVGLAAQETQYF. As DNA, the CDR3 is TGTGCCAGCAGCGTCGGACTAGCGGCACAAGAGACCCAGTACTTC.